These 15 T cell receptor beta chains share one sample of origin, sequenced in a study of blood T cell repertoires in COVID-19. Profiled with immunoSEQ multiplex PCR; TCRdb holds only in-frame clones, not every one. The sample includes fewer than 100,000 clones, 80% seen only once; the top ten take 10%. Sequenced sample: peripheral blood. These receptors came from a woman in her 70s with acute or convalescent COVID-19.

The chain couples TRBV21-1 to TRBJ2-1; TRBD2 is taken as the D call from the table, unchecked against the DNA. TRBV21-1 is noted as a pseudogene. This CDR3 comprises 12 residues. As DNA, the CDR3 is TGTGCCAACAACTTTCGACTAGGGGAGCAGTTCTTC. It encodes CANNFRLGEQFF.

This chain links TRBV6-2 or TRBV6-3 with TRBJ1-2; 7 positions match TRBD1. V shed 5 bases and J 4 bases; nucleotides not matched to a gene: 7. This CDR3 region has 14 residues. Germline CDR1 is MNHEY and CDR2 is SVGEGT. DNA for the CDR3: TGTGCCAGCAGTGACACAGGGGCTCCCTATGGCTACACCTTC. This translates into CASSDTGAPYGYTF.

V and J are TRBV2 and TRBJ2-5, with D perhaps TRBD1 (5 bases). This CDR3 contains 12 residues. Looked up from germline, CDR1 is SNHLY and CDR2 is FYNNEI. V shed 4 bases and J shed 5 bases, with 8 bases lying between them. CDR3 region: CASSGRAETQYF. Written as DNA, the CDR3 is TGTGCCAGCAGTGGCAGGGCTGAGACCCAGTACTTC.

This clone has a count of ten or more. This chain joins TRBV5-3 and TRBJ1-3; 7 bases are shared with TRBD1. TRBV5-3 is annotated as an ORF whose role is uncertain. The J segment lost 4 bases and the V segment lost 2 bases, leaving 9 bases of the junction unmatched. This CDR3 region has 16 residues. The CDR3 protein is CARSLDRAFGGNTIYF. The CDR3 DNA reads TGTGCCAGAAGCTTAGACAGGGCCTTTGGAGGAAACACCATATATTTT.

This chain uses TRBV28 with TRBJ2-7, with TRBD1 matching over 8 bases. The CDR3 spans 13 residues. V shed 3 bases and J 4 bases; nucleotides not matched to a gene: 2. CDR1 and CDR2 (germline): MDHEN, SYDVKM. CDR3 in DNA: TGTGCCAGCAGTTTGCGACAGGGGTACGAGCAGTACTTC. It is translated as CASSLRQGYEQYF.

The genes are TRBV2 and TRBJ2-1, with D possibly TRBD2 on 5 matching bases. CDR1 and CDR2 (germline): SNHLY, FYNNEI. The ends were cut back, 5 bases at V and 8 bases at J, with 13 bases in the middle. The CDR3 loop spans 13 amino acids. The CDR3, as DNA: TGTGCCAGCAGTTACGTGGCCGGGGATGAGCAGTTCTTC. Translating it yields CASSYVAGDEQFF.

The V call is TRBV21-1, the J call TRBJ2-7; TRBD2, the table's D call, was not compared with the DNA. TRBV21-1 is given as a pseudogene. CDR3 length equals 16 residues. The CDR3 sequence is CASSEETSGRAHEQYF. The CDR3 bases are TGTGCCAGCAGCGAAGAGACTAGCGGGAGGGCCCACGAGCAGTACTTC.

The V gene is TRBV4-3, the J gene TRBJ1-2; 7 bases line up with TRBD1. The CDR3 covers 16 residues. The germline V gene encodes CDR1 LGHNA and CDR2 YSLEER. The trim removed 0 bases at V and 4 bases at J, leaving 8 bases unmatched. In DNA form, the CDR3 reads TGCGCCAGCAGCCAAGATGAAGGGGGCGTTCCCTATGGCTACACCTTC. Translated: CASSQDEGGVPYGYTF.

The rearrangement links TRBV29-1 to TRBJ2-1, with D perhaps matching TRBD2 (6 bases). Trimming took 7 bases from V and 0 from J, leaving 13 bases between them. There are 14 residues in the CDR3. Germline values: CDR1 SQVTM, CDR2 ANQGSEA. The DNA of the CDR3 is TGCAGCGCGGGGACTTACCGCTCCTACAATGAGCAGTTCTTC. It is translated as CSAGTYRSYNEQFF.

The chain employs TRBV5-4 and TRBJ1-4; 8 nucleotides line up with TRBD1. Unmatched junction bases numbered 9, after V lost 3 bases and J lost 11 bases. The germline V gene has CDR1 SGHNT and CDR2 YYREEE (reference sequence). CDR3 length: 14 residues. The CDR3 protein is CASSYGQGLRKLFF. As DNA, the CDR3 is TGTGCCAGCAGCTACGGACAGGGTTTAAGGAAACTGTTTTTT.

V usage is TRBV6-5 and J usage is TRBJ2-3; possible D gene TRBD2, 6 bases. Germline V gene sequence: CDR1 MNHEY, CDR2 SVGAGI. The V gene lost 7 bases and the J gene lost 1 base, with 9 bases spanning the gap. CDR3 length: 13 residues. DNA of the CDR3: TGTGCCAGCACAAAGCGGGGCACAGATACGCAGTATTTT. It encodes CASTKRGTDTQYF.

This chain's CDR3 is CASSATGSPQETQYF. DNA for the CDR3: TGTGCCAGCAGCGCAACCGGGAGTCCACAAGAGACCCAGTACTTC. The chain is built from TRBV11-3 and TRBJ2-5, with D possibly matching TRBD2 (6 bases). Germline V gene data show CDR1 as SGHNT and CDR2 as YENEEA. CDR3 length: 15 amino acids. With 5 bases removed from V and 2 bases from J, the gap between germline ends came to 15 bases. The full variable domain, rest sourced from reference TRBV11-3 and TRBJ2-5, is EAGVVQSPRYKIIEKKQPVAFWCNPISGHNTLYWYLQNLGQGPELLIRYENEEAVDDSQLPKDRFSAERLKGVDSTLKIQPAELGDSAVYLCASSATGSPQETQYFGPGTRLLVL.

Only one count was recorded for this clone. The genes are TRBV4-1 and TRBJ2-2, with a possible D match to TRBD1 (5 bases). The CDR3 totals 15 residues. Germline V gene lookup returns CDR1 MGHRA and CDR2 YSYEKL. The ends were cut back, 1 base at V and 2 bases at J, with 8 bases in the middle. The chain's CDR3 is CASSQAQGNTGELFF. In DNA form, the CDR3 reads TGCGCCAGCAGCCAAGCCCAGGGCAACACCGGGGAGCTGTTTTTT.

The chain couples TRBV5-4 to TRBJ2-2; D ambiguous. This CDR3 spans 15 amino acids. Germline CDR1 and CDR2: SGHNT and YYREEE (reference sequence). Trimming removed 1 base from V and 2 bases from J, with 9 bases in between. Written as DNA, the CDR3 is TGTGCCAGCAGCTTGACAGTTGGTAACACCGGGGAGCTGTTTTTT. Protein: CASSLTVGNTGELFF.

This clone was seen a handful of times. The chain links TRBV28 to TRBJ1-1, with a weak D call TRBD1 (5 bases). Germline CDR1 MDHEN, CDR2 SYDVKM. V lost 3 bases and J 3 bases, leaving 17 bases between the germline ends. The CDR3 has 16 amino acids. The DNA of the CDR3 is TGTGCCAGCAGTTTCGAGCAGGGTGGGCGATACACTGAAGCTTTCTTT. Encoded protein: CASSFEQGGRYTEAFF.